This T cell receptor beta chain was found in a study of identical twins' blood T cells. Study-wide findings and caveats: Environmental influences on twin similarity could not be excluded. Shared CDR3 clonotype counts tracked mainly the product of cloneset sizes. Twins shared more top CDR3 clonotypes than unrelated donors did.

This clonotype has just a few counts. Its antigen is currently unknown. This CDR3 region has 16 residues. Trimming stripped 4 bases from V and 6 bases from J, with 20 bases between. Per germline, CDR1 SEHNR and CDR2 FQNEAQ (reference sequence). Each CDR3 protein gets one entry after TCRdb re-called the 5' RACE reads with MiXCR. The sample yields 400,000 or so distinct CDR3 sequences, 28% seen once. The source material was PBMCs. The chain is built from TRBV7-9 and TRBJ2-3, with D perhaps matching TRBD2 (5 bases). This TCR came from a woman aged 18-49 years in good health. DNA for the CDR3: TGTGCCAGCAGCTCGAGTCCGGACTTGACGGGGGATACGCAGTATTTT. This sequence encodes CASSSSPDLTGDTQYF.